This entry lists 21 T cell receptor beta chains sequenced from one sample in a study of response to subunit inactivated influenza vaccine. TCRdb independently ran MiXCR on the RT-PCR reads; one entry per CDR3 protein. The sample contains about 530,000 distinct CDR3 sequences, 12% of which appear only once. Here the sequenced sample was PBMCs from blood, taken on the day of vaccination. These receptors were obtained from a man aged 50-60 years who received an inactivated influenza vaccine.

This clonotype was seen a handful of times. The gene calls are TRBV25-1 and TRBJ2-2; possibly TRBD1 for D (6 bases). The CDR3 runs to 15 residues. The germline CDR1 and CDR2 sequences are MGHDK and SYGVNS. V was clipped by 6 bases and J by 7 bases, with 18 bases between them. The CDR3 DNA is TGTGCCAGCAGCGTCAGGGGTCTAGACGGCGGGGAGCTGTTTTTT. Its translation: CASSVRGLDGGELFF.

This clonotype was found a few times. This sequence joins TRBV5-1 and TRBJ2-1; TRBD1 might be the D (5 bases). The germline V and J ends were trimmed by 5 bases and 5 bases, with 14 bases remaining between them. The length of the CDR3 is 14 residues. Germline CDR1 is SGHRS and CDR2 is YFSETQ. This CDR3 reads CASSKLGPDNEQFF. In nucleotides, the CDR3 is TGCGCCAGCAGTAAGTTGGGGCCCGACAATGAGCAGTTCTTC.

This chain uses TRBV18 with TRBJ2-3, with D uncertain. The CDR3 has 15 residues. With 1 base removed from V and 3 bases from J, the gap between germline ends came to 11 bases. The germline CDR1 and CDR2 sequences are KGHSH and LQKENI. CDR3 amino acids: CASSPLAGLTDTQYF. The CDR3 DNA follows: TGTGCCAGCTCACCACTTGCAGGCTTAACAGATACGCAGTATTTT. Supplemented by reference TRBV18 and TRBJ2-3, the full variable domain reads NAGVMQNPRHLVRRRGQEARLRCSPMKGHSHVYWYRQLPEEGLKFMVYLQKENIIDESGMPKERFSAEFPKEGPSILRIQQVVRGDSAAYFCASSPLAGLTDTQYFGPGTRLTVL.

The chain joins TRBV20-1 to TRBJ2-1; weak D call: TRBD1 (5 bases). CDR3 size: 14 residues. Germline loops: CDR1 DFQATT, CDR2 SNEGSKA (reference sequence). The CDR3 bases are TGCAGCGCCCTCGCCGAGACAGCTTACAATGAGCAGTTCTTC. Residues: CSALAETAYNEQFF.

The chain's CDR3 is CASSMDTSSSYNSPLHF. As DNA, the CDR3 is TGTGCCAGCAGCATGGACACCTCGAGCTCCTATAATTCACCCCTCCACTTT. The rearrangement links TRBV21-1 to TRBJ1-6; the table names TRBD1, a call not compared with the DNA. TRBV21-1 is shown as a pseudogene. This CDR3 is 17 amino acids long.

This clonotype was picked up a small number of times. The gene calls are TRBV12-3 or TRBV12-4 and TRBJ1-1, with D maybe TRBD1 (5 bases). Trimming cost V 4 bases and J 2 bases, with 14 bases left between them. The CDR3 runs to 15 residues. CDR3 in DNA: TGTGCCAGCAGTTCCCCGACAGTCCTAAACACTGAAGCTTTCTTT. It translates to CASSSPTVLNTEAFF.

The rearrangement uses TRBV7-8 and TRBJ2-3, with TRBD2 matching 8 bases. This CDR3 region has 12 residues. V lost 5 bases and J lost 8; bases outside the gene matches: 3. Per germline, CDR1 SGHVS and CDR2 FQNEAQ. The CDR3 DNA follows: TGTGCCAGCAGCCCGAGCGGGGGTACGCAGTATTTT. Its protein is CASSPSGGTQYF.

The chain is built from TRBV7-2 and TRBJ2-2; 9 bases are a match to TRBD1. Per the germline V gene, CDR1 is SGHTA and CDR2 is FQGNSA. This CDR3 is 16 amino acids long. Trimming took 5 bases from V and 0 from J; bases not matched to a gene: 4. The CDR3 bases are TGTGCCAGCAGCCGGGACAGGGTTGCGAACACCGGGGAGCTGTTTTTT. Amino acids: CASSRDRVANTGELFF.

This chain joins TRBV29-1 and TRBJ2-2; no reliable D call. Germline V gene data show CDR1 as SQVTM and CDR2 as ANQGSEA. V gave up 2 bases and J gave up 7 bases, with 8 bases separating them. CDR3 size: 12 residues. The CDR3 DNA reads TGCAGCGTTGAAAAGGTTGGCGGGGAGCTGTTTTTT. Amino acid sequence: CSVEKVGGELFF.

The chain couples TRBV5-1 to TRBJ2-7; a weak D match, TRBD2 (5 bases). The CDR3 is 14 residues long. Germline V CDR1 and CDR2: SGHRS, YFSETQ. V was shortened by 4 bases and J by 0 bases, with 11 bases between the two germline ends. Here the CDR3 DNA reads TGCGCCAGCAGCCCGGACTGGGCCTCCTACGAGCAGTACTTC. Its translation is CASSPDWASYEQYF.

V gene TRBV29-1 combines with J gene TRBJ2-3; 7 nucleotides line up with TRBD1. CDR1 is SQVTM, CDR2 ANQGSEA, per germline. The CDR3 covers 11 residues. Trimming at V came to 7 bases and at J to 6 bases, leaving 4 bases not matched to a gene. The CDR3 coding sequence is TGCAGCGAGGAGACAGGGGATACGCAGTATTTT. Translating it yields CSEETGDTQYF.

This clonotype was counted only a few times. CDR3 DNA sequence: TGTGCCAGCAGAGCTACAGGATTTAGCACCGGGGAGCTGTTTTTT. As protein: CASRATGFSTGELFF. This chain connects TRBV5-5 to TRBJ2-2, with D perhaps TRBD1 (5 bases). Per germline, CDR1 SGHKS and CDR2 YYEKEE (reference sequence). The CDR3 has 15 amino acids. The V end was cut by 5 bases, the J end by 4 bases, with 15 bases between. Together with reference TRBV5-5 and TRBJ2-2, the CDR3 gives the full variable domain: DAGVTQSPTHLIKTRGQQVTLRCSPISGHKSVSWYQQVLGQGPQFIFQYYEKEERGRGNFPDRFSARQFPNYSSELNVNALLLGDSALYLCASRATGFSTGELFFGEGSRLTVL.

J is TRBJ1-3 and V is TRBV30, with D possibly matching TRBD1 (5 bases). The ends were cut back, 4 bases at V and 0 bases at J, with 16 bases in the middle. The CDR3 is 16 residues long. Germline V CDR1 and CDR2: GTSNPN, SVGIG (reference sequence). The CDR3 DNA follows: TGTGCCTGGACCCGCGACAGAACCAGCTCTGGAAACACCATATATTTT. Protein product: CAWTRDRTSSGNTIYF.

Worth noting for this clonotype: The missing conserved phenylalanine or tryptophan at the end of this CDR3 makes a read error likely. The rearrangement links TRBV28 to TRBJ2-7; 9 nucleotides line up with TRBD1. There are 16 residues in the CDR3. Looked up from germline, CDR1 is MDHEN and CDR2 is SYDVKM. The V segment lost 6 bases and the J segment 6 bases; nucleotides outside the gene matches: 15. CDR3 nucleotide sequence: TGTGCCAGCAGCCCACGCGCCCGGACAGGGGCCGGCGAGCAGTACTAC. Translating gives CASSPRARTGAGEQYY.

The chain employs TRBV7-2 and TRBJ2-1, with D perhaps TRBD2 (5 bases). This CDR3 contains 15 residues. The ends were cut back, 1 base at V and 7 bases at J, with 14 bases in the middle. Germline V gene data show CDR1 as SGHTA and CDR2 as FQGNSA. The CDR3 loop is CASSLVARGGNEQFF. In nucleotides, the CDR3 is TGTGCCAGCAGCTTAGTAGCGAGAGGTGGTAATGAGCAGTTCTTC.

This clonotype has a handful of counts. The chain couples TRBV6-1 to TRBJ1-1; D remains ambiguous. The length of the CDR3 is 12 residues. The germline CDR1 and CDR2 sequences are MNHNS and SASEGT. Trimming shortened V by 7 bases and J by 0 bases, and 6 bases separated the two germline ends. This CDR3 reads CASTLLNTEAFF. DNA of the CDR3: TGTGCCAGCACCTTATTGAACACTGAAGCTTTCTTT.

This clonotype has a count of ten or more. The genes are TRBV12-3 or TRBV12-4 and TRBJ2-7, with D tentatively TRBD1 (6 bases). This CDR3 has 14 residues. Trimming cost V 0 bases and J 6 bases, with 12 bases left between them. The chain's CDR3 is CASSLASRGREQYF. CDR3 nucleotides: TGTGCCAGCAGTTTAGCATCCAGGGGCCGCGAGCAGTACTTC.

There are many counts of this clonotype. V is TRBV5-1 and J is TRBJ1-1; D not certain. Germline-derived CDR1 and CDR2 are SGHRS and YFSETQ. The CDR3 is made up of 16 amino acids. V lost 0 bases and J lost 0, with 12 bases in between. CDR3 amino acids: CASSLDKGGMNTEAFF. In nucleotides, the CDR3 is TGCGCCAGCAGCTTGGACAAAGGAGGGATGAACACTGAAGCTTTCTTT.

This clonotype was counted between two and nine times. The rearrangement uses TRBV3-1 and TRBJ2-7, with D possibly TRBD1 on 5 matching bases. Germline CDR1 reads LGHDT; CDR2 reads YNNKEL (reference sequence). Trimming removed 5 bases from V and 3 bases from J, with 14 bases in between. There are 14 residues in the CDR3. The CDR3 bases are TGTGCCAGCAGCTCTAGGACATACATCTACGAGCAGTACTTC. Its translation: CASSSRTYIYEQYF.

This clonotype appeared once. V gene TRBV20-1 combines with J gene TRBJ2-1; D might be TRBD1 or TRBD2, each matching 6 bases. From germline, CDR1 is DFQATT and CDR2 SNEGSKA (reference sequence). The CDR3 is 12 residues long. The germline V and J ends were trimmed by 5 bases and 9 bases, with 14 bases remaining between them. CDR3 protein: CSAGGTRGEQFF. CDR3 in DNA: TGCAGTGCTGGCGGGACAAGGGGTGAGCAGTTCTTC.

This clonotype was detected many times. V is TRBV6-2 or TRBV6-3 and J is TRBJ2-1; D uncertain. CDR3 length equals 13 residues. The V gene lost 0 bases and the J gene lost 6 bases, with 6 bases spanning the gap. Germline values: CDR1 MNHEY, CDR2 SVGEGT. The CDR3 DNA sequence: TGTGCCAGCAGTTACTCAGCGATCAATGAGCAGTTCTTC. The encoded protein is CASSYSAINEQFF.